A single sample is the source of the 13 T cell receptor beta chains below, sequenced in a study of blood T cell repertoires in COVID-19. Data came from immunoSEQ multiplex PCR; TCRdb stores just in-frame clones and leaves some out. The sample lists about 210,000 clones; roughly 84% were seen once. Source material: PBMCs or T cells enriched from blood (not recorded which). These receptors were obtained from a young man in a cohort exposed to, infected with or recovered from COVID-19 (not recorded which).

J is TRBJ1-2 and V is TRBV27, with a tentative D call TRBD1 (5 bases). Per germline, CDR1 MNHEY and CDR2 SMNVEV (reference sequence). V was clipped by 7 bases and J by 8 bases, with 17 bases between them. The CDR3 runs to 13 residues. DNA of the CDR3: TGTGCCAGCATTTCCCCGAACACAGGAGGCTACACCTTC. Its translation is CASISPNTGGYTF.

This sequence joins TRBV9 and TRBJ1-4, with a weak D call TRBD1 (6 bases). V lost 3 bases and J lost 6, with 12 bases in between. Germline values: CDR1 SGDLS, CDR2 YYNGEE. This CDR3 has 14 residues. The CDR3 DNA is TGTGCCAGCAGCGGACAGGATGGGCATGAAAAACTGTTTTTT. As protein: CASSGQDGHEKLFF.

This clone occurred once. The V call is TRBV28, the J call TRBJ2-2, with 15 bases lining up with TRBD2. CDR3 length equals 17 residues. Per germline, CDR1 MDHEN and CDR2 SYDVKM. Unmatched junction bases numbered 10, after V lost 7 bases and J lost 7 bases. The CDR3 spells CASTPGLAGGSVGELFF. The CDR3, as DNA: TGTGCCAGCACCCCCGGACTAGCGGGAGGGAGTGTCGGGGAGCTGTTTTTT.

This clone appeared a few times. The chain's CDR3 is CASSKGVTSSYEQYF. In nucleotides, the CDR3 is TGTGCCAGTAGTAAGGGGGTTACTAGCTCCTACGAGCAGTACTTC. The chain combines TRBV19 with TRBJ2-7, with D possibly matching TRBD1 (6 bases). CDR3 length: 15 residues. V was pared by 4 bases and J by 0 bases, with 13 bases between. CDR1 and CDR2 (germline): LNHDA, SQIVND (reference sequence).

For this clone: Other DNA sequences in the sample encode the same CDR3. The chain has TRBV13 and TRBJ2-7; D remains ambiguous. The germline V gene has CDR1 PRHDT and CDR2 FYEKMQ (reference sequence). This CDR3 contains 14 residues. Trimming left V 0 bases short and J 1 base short, with 7 bases between. CDR3 region: CASSLGRSSYEQYF. The CDR3 DNA reads as TGTGCCAGCAGCTTAGGCCGGTCTTCCTACGAGCAGTACTTC.

The chain links TRBV9 to TRBJ2-1; TRBD2 matches 10 bases. Germline CDR1 and CDR2: SGDLS and YYNGEE. The CDR3 is made up of 16 amino acids. V shed 0 bases and J 8 bases; nucleotides not matched to a gene: 8. CDR3: CASSVGPAGGLDEQFF. The CDR3 bases are TGTGCCAGCAGCGTAGGACCAGCGGGAGGGCTCGATGAGCAGTTCTTC.

This clone was found once. V gene TRBV28 combines with J gene TRBJ2-7, with D possibly being TRBD1 (6 bases). CDR3 length: 16 amino acids. Germline V gene data show CDR1 as MDHEN and CDR2 as SYDVKM. V lost 1 base and J lost 3, with 16 bases in between. The CDR3 DNA follows: TGTGCCAGCAGTTTATTCCGGACAGCTGACGGCTACGAGCAGTACTTC. Protein sequence: CASSLFRTADGYEQYF.

This chain links TRBV5-6 with TRBJ2-7, with a possible D match to TRBD1 (5 bases). In germline, CDR1 is SGHDT, CDR2 YYEEEE. Trimming shortened V by 0 bases and J by 2 bases, and 15 bases separated the two germline ends. This CDR3 has 16 residues. Written as DNA, the CDR3 is TGTGCCAGCAGCTTGGGGATATGGGGCGGAACCTACGAGCAGTACTTC. It specifies CASSLGIWGGTYEQYF.

A single count supports this clone. This sequence joins TRBV6-5 and TRBJ1-1, with 7 bases lining up with TRBD1. Germline values: CDR1 MNHEY, CDR2 SVGAGI. The length of the CDR3 is 15 residues. The V gene end was trimmed by 2 bases and the J gene end by 1 base; junction bases not matched to a gene: 4. The CDR3 DNA reads TGTGCCAGCAGTTACACACGGACAGGGAACACTGAAGCTTTCTTT. It specifies CASSYTRTGNTEAFF.

The J gene is TRBJ1-2, the V gene TRBV14; tentative D call: TRBD1 (5 bases). The V gene lost 0 bases and the J gene lost 4 bases, with 21 bases spanning the gap. CDR1 and CDR2 (germline): SGHDN, FVKESK. This CDR3 comprises 18 residues. CDR3 nucleotide sequence: TGTGCCAGCAGCCAAGAATGGGACTGGGGATCCGCACCCTATGGCTACACCTTC. This codes for CASSQEWDWGSAPYGYTF.

The rearrangement uses TRBV5-1 and TRBJ2-7; D unclear. The V gene lost 0 bases and the J gene lost 4 bases, with 8 bases spanning the gap. The CDR3 length is 13 residues. In germline, CDR1 is SGHRS, CDR2 YFSETQ. The CDR3 nucleotides read TGCGCCAGCAGCTTGGATCGCGAATACGAGCAGTACTTC. This codes for CASSLDREYEQYF.

The chain combines TRBV24-1 with TRBJ2-3, with TRBD1 matching 8 bases. The CDR3 has 15 amino acids. Germline CDR1 KGHDR, CDR2 SFDVKD. After removal of 4 bases from V and 4 bases from J, the junction contained 6 bases not matched to a gene. For the CDR3, the DNA is TGTGCCACCAGTGACCTAGGACAGGGTCCAGATACGCAGTATTTT. Encoded protein: CATSDLGQGPDTQYF.

The chain employs TRBV4-1 and TRBJ1-6; possible D gene TRBD1, 5 bases. V lost 3 bases and J 13 bases, leaving 10 bases between the germline ends. This CDR3 is built from 12 residues. Germline V lookup: CDR1 MGHRA, CDR2 YSYEKL. This CDR3 reads CASSHVSGPLHF. The CDR3, as DNA: TGCGCCAGCAGCCACGTGTCAGGGCCCCTCCACTTT.